This T cell receptor (beta chain) was recorded in a study of blood T cell repertoires in COVID-19. Study-level background: The cDNA or gDNA used as material had been derived from T cells, B-cell-depleted T cells, or PBMCs.

Seattle's enrolled individuals joined amid active infection and were then monitored longitudinally. Trimming took off 7 bases at V and 4 bases at J, with 16 bases between the two ends. Looked up from germline, CDR1 is MNHEY and CDR2 is SMNVEV (reference sequence). There are 14 residues in the CDR3. In the source study's methods: Amplification from reference gene primers served as the basis for estimated nucleated cell counts. Method: immunoSEQ multiplex PCR; TCRdb's copy keeps in-frame clones and lacks some. From that table come the V and J calls and clone size; the DNA was used to work out D and trimming. The data contain some 290,000 clones, roughly nine tenths of them singletons.

Sequenced: peripheral blood. The chain recombines TRBV27 with TRBJ1-2, with D tentatively TRBD1 (5 bases). The sequence was collected from a woman under 40 with COVID-19, enrolled during active disease. The CDR3 nucleotides read TGTGCCAGCACCTCTACCGACAGAGGCTATGGCTACACCTTC. It specifies CASTSTDRGYGYTF.